These T cell receptor beta chains were read from a single sample in a study of Ad26.COV2.S vaccination and SARS-CoV-2 variants. Profiling relied on immunoSEQ multiplex PCR, and the TCRdb table lists in-frame clones only, not all of them. The table shows about 680,000 clones, with about 89% occurring only once. This sample comprised peripheral blood, obtained in a trial of Ad26.COV2.S vaccine versus placebo. The receptor source for this set is a person aged 18-60 years who received the Ad26.COV2.S COVID-19 vaccine or a placebo. The CDR3 runs from the conserved cysteine through the conserved F or W. A D gene is named only where the DNA matches it firmly. Expanded clones get a size class; other rows say once, few or many, or leave the size out.

size	V	J	D	DNA	CDR3
-	TRBV2	TRBJ2-4	TRBD1	TGTGCCAGCAGTAGGGGGCCCGGCATTCAGTACTTC	CASSRGPGIQYF
-	TRBV7-9	TRBJ1-2	TRBD1	TGTGCCAGCACCCGAGGGACAGGGAATTTCGGCTACACCTTC	CASTRGTGNFGYTF
-	TRBV11-2	TRBJ2-3	-	TGTGCCAGCAGCTTAACCATAACTAGCACAGATACGCAGTATTTT	CASSLTITSTDTQYF
-	TRBV30	TRBJ1-2	-	TGTGCCTGGAGGGGGGGCTCAGGGCATGGCTACACCTTC	CAWRGGSGHGYTF
-	TRBV9	TRBJ2-7	-	TGTGCCAGCAGCGTAGGCGGCAGGGGATACGAGCAGTACTTC	CASSVGGRGYEQYF
-	TRBV6-5	TRBJ2-3	-	TGTGCCAGCAGCCGGACTATCACAGATACGCAGTATTTT	CASSRTITDTQYF
-	TRBV7-3	TRBJ2-1	TRBD2	TGTGCCAGCAGTCGGTCTAGCGGGGAAAATGAGCAGTTCTTC	CASSRSSGENEQFF
few	TRBV5-6	TRBJ2-7	-	TGTGCCAGCAAGTCCGGGACCTACTCCTACGAGCAGTACTTC	CASKSGTYSYEQYF
few	TRBV6-2/TRBV6-3	TRBJ1-2	-	TGTGCCAGCAGTTTCAAGATACACTATGGCTACACCTTC	CASSFKIHYGYTF
-	TRBV7-2	TRBJ1-2	-	TGTGCCAGCAGCTTAGTTGGGGGCGCCCCGTATGGCTACACCTTC	CASSLVGGAPYGYTF
-	TRBV12-3/TRBV12-4	TRBJ1-1	-	TGTGCCAGCAGTTCCAGGGGAGGGACTGAAGCTTTCTTT	CASSSRGGTEAFF
-	TRBV5-4	TRBJ1-2	-	TGTGCCAGCAGCCCTGACCAAACAAGTGGCTACACCTTC	CASSPDQTSGYTF
few	TRBV19	TRBJ1-1	TRBD1	TGTGCCAGTTTGACAGGGAGCACTGAAGCTTTCTTT	CASLTGSTEAFF
-	TRBV18	TRBJ2-1	-	TGTGCCAGCTCACCACCGGTAAGGAATGAGCAGTTCTTC	CASSPPVRNEQFF
-	TRBV2	TRBJ1-2	-	TGTGCCAGCAGTGAATTGGGCTCGGGGTTTGGCTACACCTTC	CASSELGSGFGYTF
-	TRBV2	TRBJ1-5	-	TGTGCCAGCAGTGATCTCTTACAGTATAGCAATCAGCCCCAGCATTTT	CASSDLLQYSNQPQHF
-	TRBV6-6	TRBJ2-6	-	TGTGCCACAACCGCGAGGGGAGAGGGGGCCAACGTCCTGACTTTC	CATTARGEGANVLTF
-	TRBV7-9	TRBJ2-1	-	TGTGCCAGCAGCCCATTCAATGAGCAGTTCTTC	CASSPFNEQFF
-	TRBV5-1	TRBJ1-1	-	TGCGCCAGCCGGATACAGGGATTGAACACTGAAGCTTTCTTT	CASRIQGLNTEAFF
-	TRBV11-3	TRBJ1-1	-	TGTGCCAGCAGCTCCCTGAGAGGCACTGAAGCTTTCTTT	CASSSLRGTEAFF
-	TRBV6-6	TRBJ2-7	TRBD1	TGTGCCAGCAGCAGGGACAGCTACTACGAGCAGTACTTC	CASSRDSYYEQYF
-	TRBV27	TRBJ2-3	TRBD2	TGTGCCAGCAGTTCTCTAGCGGGGGGGGCGAAAGATACGCAGTATTTT	CASSSLAGGAKDTQYF
-	TRBV30	TRBJ1-6	-	TGTGCCTGGGAAGGTCCCGGGACGTCTAATTCACCCCTCCACTTT	CAWEGPGTSNSPLHF
-	TRBV5-4	TRBJ2-7	-	TGTGCCAGCAGCCCCCAGACAGGCTACGAGCAGTACTTC	CASSPQTGYEQYF
once	TRBV7-3	TRBJ1-1	-	TGTGCCAGCAGCTTCACACGGAACACTGAAGCTTTCTTT	CASSFTRNTEAFF
-	TRBV13	TRBJ1-4	-	TGTGCCAGCAGCTCCAGGGAGTTCCAAGAAAAACTGTTTTTT	CASSSREFQEKLFF
few	TRBV5-1	TRBJ2-6	TRBD1	TGCGCCAGCAGCTTAGGACAGGGCTCTGGGGCCAACGTCCTGACTTTC	CASSLGQGSGANVLTF
-	TRBV7-2	TRBJ2-7	-	TGTGCCAGCAGCGCCGACTTTACCCCCTACGAGCAGTACTTC	CASSADFTPYEQYF
-	TRBV7-6	TRBJ2-2	-	TGTGCCAGCAGCTTAGATACCGGGGAGCTGTTTTTT	CASSLDTGELFF
few	TRBV6-5	TRBJ2-2	-	TGTGCCAGCAGTTTTAGTACCGGGGAGCTGTTTTTT	CASSFSTGELFF
-	TRBV14	TRBJ1-5	-	TGTGCCAGCAGCCAAGAAGACGTCAATCAGCCCCAGCATTTT	CASSQEDVNQPQHF
-	TRBV7-2	TRBJ1-3	-	TGTGCCAGCAGCCTCGAGGGGCTATCTGGAAACACCATATATTTT	CASSLEGLSGNTIYF
-	TRBV29-1	TRBJ1-3	-	TGCAGCGTAGTACGGGGAAACACCATATATTTT	CSVVRGNTIYF
-	TRBV11-3	TRBJ2-4	-	TGTGCCAGCAGCTTATCCCGGAAGACAAACATTCAGTACTTC	CASSLSRKTNIQYF
once	TRBV10-3	TRBJ2-3	TRBD2	TGTGCCATCAGTGAGCCAGCGGGAGTCACAGATACGCAGTATTTT	CAISEPAGVTDTQYF
-	TRBV18	TRBJ2-3	TRBD2	TGTGCCAGCTCGGTCGGGACTAGCGGGCATAGCACAGATACGCAGTATTTT	CASSVGTSGHSTDTQYF
-	TRBV3-1/TRBV3-2	TRBJ2-7	TRBD2	TGTGCCAGCAGCCAAGAATGGCTAGCGGGGTACGAGCAGTACTTC	CASSQEWLAGYEQYF
once	TRBV7-2	TRBJ2-1	TRBD1	TGTGCCAGCAGCTTGGGGACAGGGGACGGTGAGCAGTTCTTC	CASSLGTGDGEQFF
-	TRBV29-1	TRBJ2-1	-	TGCAGCGTCCCCACTAGTTCATACAATGAGCAGTTCTTC	CSVPTSSYNEQFF
-	TRBV7-2	TRBJ1-6	TRBD1	TGTGCCAGCAGCACGACAGGGGGCCGGGATTCACCCCTCCACTTT	CASSTTGGRDSPLHF
-	TRBV4-2	TRBJ1-6	-	TGTGCCAGCAACCCGGGCCAGGGGAGCTATAATTCACCCCTCCACTTT	CASNPGQGSYNSPLHF
-	TRBV3-1/TRBV3-2	TRBJ1-1	-	TGTGCCAGCAGCCAAGCTACAGGGTTGGCTTTCTTT	CASSQATGLAFF
-	TRBV18	TRBJ2-2	-	TGTGCCAGCTCACTAATAGGACAGCCTCATCCCTCGGACACCGGGGAGCTGTTTTTT	CASSLIGQPHPSDTGELFF
-	TRBV7-9	TRBJ1-2	-	TGTGCCAGCAGCTTAGGAGGGGCCTATGGCTACACCTTC	CASSLGGAYGYTF